Below are 14 T cell receptor beta chains sequenced from a single sample in a study of spatial heterogeneity in lung cancer. TCRdb re-derived calls from the 5' RACE reads in MiXCR, one entry per CDR3 protein. Of some 22,000 distinct CDR3 sequences listed, approximately 4.8% were seen once; the top ten hold less than 5.5%. Noted time point: sample taken at primary tumor resection. The source material was PBMCs, sampled at surgery. The receptors derive from a male donor with early-stage non-small cell lung cancer.

This clonotype was seen repeatedly, ten times or more. This sequence joins TRBV5-5 and TRBJ1-4, with D possibly TRBD1 on 5 matching bases. Trimming left V 7 bases short and J 8 bases short, with 15 bases between. CDR1 and CDR2 from the germline V gene are SGHKS and YYEKEE (reference sequence). CDR3 length: 13 amino acids. CDR3 in DNA: TGTGCCAGCGCTGCATGGCAGGGCGAAAAACTGTTTTTT. Its translation: CASAAWQGEKLFF.

This clonotype was counted ten times or more. CDR3 protein: CASSQDTRMGELFF. The DNA of the CDR3 is TGTGCCAGCAGCCAAGATACCAGGATGGGGGAGCTGTTTTTT. This rearrangement joins TRBV3-1 to TRBJ2-2; D is uncertain. This CDR3 region has 14 residues. Per germline, CDR1 LGHDT and CDR2 YNNKEL (reference sequence). The V gene lost 0 bases and the J gene lost 8 bases, with 10 bases spanning the gap.

This clonotype was recorded at least ten times. V is TRBV28 and J is TRBJ2-1, with D perhaps matching TRBD2 (6 bases). V was pared by 6 bases and J by 5 bases, with 20 bases between. The CDR3 is made up of 16 amino acids. Germline CDR1 MDHEN, CDR2 SYDVKM. CDR3 in amino acids: CASRGIGGINHNEQFF. Written as DNA, the CDR3 is TGTGCCAGCAGGGGGATCGGCGGGATAAACCACAATGAGCAGTTCTTC.

This clonotype was seen repeatedly, ten times or more. The genes are TRBV7-6 and TRBJ1-4; D is perhaps TRBD1 (5 bases). The germline CDR1 and CDR2 sequences are SGHVS and FNYEAQ. Trimming cost V 5 bases and J 4 bases, with 17 bases left between them. The CDR3 totals 16 residues. The CDR3 nucleotides are TGTGCCAGCAGCCCCTGGGGCGAAACAAATAATGAAAAACTGTTTTTT. It translates to CASSPWGETNNEKLFF.

This clonotype has ten or more counts. The chain links TRBV9 to TRBJ2-1; D might be TRBD2 (5 bases). The CDR3 loop spans 15 amino acids. CDR1 and CDR2 (germline): SGDLS, YYNGEE. Trimming pared 4 bases from V and 0 bases from J, leaving 11 bases between. The CDR3 DNA is TGTGCCAGCAGCCCCCGGACTGGCTCCTACAATGAGCAGTTCTTC. Its translation is CASSPRTGSYNEQFF.

This clonotype is a singleton in its sample. The chain recombines TRBV20-1 with TRBJ2-3, with D unresolved. The V and J ends lost 6 bases and 6 bases respectively, with 10 bases between them. Germline V CDR1 and CDR2: DFQATT, SNEGSKA (reference sequence). This CDR3 region has 11 residues. CDR3 sequence reads: CSAPERDTQYF. The DNA of the CDR3 is TGCAGTGCCCCGGAGAGGGATACGCAGTATTTT.

Ten or more counts support this clonotype. The chain is built from TRBV7-9 and TRBJ2-3; 12 bases align to TRBD2. V lost 10 bases to trimming and J lost 0 bases; unmatched junction nucleotides: 2. Germline V gene data show CDR1 as SEHNR and CDR2 as FQNEAQ (reference sequence). This CDR3 contains 14 residues. CDR3 sequence reads: CATLAGGSTDTQYF. CDR3 DNA: TGTGCCACCCTAGCGGGGGGGAGCACAGATACGCAGTATTTT.

The V gene is TRBV6-2 or TRBV6-3, the J gene TRBJ2-4; 9 bases agree with TRBD1. The CDR3 has 16 residues. CDR1 and CDR2 (germline): MNHEY, SVGEGT. V trimming: 6 bases; J trimming: 6 bases; junction bases outside the gene matches: 12. The CDR3: CASSSHGQGLRNIQYF. CDR3 in DNA: TGTGCCAGCAGCTCACATGGACAGGGGTTGCGAAACATTCAGTACTTC.

The table lists this clonotype with a few counts. The rearrangement links TRBV6-5 to TRBJ2-1; 7 bases line up with TRBD1. Germline lookup yields CDR1 MNHEY and CDR2 SVGAGI. CDR3 length: 15 residues. V dropped 5 bases and J dropped 3; count of bases not matched to a gene: 7. CDR3 region: CASSRTGVSYNEQFF. The CDR3 nucleotides read TGTGCCAGCAGTCGCACAGGGGTCAGCTACAATGAGCAGTTCTTC.

At least ten counts were recorded for this clonotype. The chain joins TRBV6-2 or TRBV6-3 to TRBJ1-2; D ambiguous. CDR1 and CDR2 (germline): MNHEY, SVGEGT. The CDR3 covers 12 residues. The V gene lost 6 bases and the J gene lost 8 bases, with 13 bases spanning the gap. Written as DNA, the CDR3 is TGTGCCAGCAGACCAGGACCGACGGGCTACACCTTC. It translates to CASRPGPTGYTF.

This clonotype was counted ten times or more. V gene TRBV29-1 combines with J gene TRBJ2-1; 14 bases are a match to TRBD2. The CDR3 runs to 16 residues. With V trimmed by 6 bases and J by 15 bases, 19 bases remained unmatched. Germline V gives CDR1 SQVTM, CDR2 ANQGSEA. For the CDR3, the DNA is TGCAGCGTAGACCGAAATACCGGGACTAGCGGGAGCTTTCGGTTCTTC. Its translation: CSVDRNTGTSGSFRFF.

Ten or more counts support this clonotype. This chain joins TRBV21-1 and TRBJ2-4; whether TRBD2, the table's D call, matches the DNA was not checked. TRBV21-1 is described as a pseudogene. The CDR3 is 17 residues long. The CDR3 coding sequence is TGTGCCAGCAGCAATTCCTCTAGCGGGCTAGCCAAAAACATTCAGTACTTC. Residues: CASSNSSSGLAKNIQYF.

This clonotype has a count of ten or more. The rearrangement links TRBV28 to TRBJ1-2; a possible D gene is TRBD1 (6 bases). V shed 5 bases and J shed 4 bases, with 20 bases lying between them. The V gene's germline CDR1 is MDHEN and CDR2 SYDVKM. The CDR3 loop spans 16 amino acids. CDR3 amino acids: CASSPRTGRTIYGYTF. In DNA, the CDR3 is TGTGCCAGCAGTCCACGAACAGGGAGAACTATCTATGGCTACACCTTC.

This clonotype was detected ten times or more. This sequence joins TRBV28 and TRBJ1-5, with TRBD1 as a possible D gene (6 bases). CDR3 length: 15 residues. Deletions cut 10 bases from V and 2 bases from J, with 18 bases between. Germline V gene data show CDR1 as MDHEN and CDR2 as SYDVKM. The CDR3 DNA follows: TGTGCCAACAGCCCCCACTCAGGGGGCAATCAGCCCCAGCATTTT. Its protein is CANSPHSGGNQPQHF.